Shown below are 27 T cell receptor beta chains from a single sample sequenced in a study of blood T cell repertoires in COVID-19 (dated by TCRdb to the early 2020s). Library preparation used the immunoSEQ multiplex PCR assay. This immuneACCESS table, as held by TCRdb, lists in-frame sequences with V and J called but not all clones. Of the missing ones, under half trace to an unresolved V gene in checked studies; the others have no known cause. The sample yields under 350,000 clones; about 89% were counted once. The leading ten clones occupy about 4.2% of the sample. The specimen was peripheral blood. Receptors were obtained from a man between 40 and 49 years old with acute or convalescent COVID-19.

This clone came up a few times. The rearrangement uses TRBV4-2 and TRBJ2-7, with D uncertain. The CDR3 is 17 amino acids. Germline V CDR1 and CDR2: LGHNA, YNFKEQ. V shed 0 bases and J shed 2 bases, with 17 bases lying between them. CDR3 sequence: CASSQDYRQLDPYEQYF. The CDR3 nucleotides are TGTGCCAGCAGCCAAGATTATCGCCAGCTAGATCCCTACGAGCAGTACTTC.

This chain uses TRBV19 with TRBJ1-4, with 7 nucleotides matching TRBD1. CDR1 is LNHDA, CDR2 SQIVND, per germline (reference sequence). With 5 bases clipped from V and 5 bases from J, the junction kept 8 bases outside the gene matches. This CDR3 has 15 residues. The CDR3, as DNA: TGTGCCAGTAGTGCTAGGGGACAGAGCAATGAAAAACTGTTTTTT. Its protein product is CASSARGQSNEKLFF.

The CDR3 region is CASSQEAQVLNGYTF. CDR3 sequence (DNA): TGCGCCAGCAGCCAAGAGGCGCAGGTCCTGAATGGCTACACCTTC. The chain recombines TRBV4-1 with TRBJ1-2; D gene uncertain. The germline CDR1 and CDR2 sequences are MGHRA and YSYEKL. CDR3 size: 15 residues. Trimming took 0 bases from V and 6 from J, leaving 14 bases between them.

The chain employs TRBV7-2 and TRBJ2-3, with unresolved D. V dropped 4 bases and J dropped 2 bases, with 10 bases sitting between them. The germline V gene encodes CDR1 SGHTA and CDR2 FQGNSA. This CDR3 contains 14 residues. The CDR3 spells CASSSHTLTDTQYF. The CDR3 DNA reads TGTGCCAGCAGCTCCCACACCCTCACAGATACGCAGTATTTT.

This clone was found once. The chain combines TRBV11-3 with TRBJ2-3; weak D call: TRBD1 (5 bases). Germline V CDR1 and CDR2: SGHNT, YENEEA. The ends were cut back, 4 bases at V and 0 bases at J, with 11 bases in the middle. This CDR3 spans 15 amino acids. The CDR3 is CASSSDTSSTDTQYF. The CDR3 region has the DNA TGTGCCAGCAGCTCGGACACTTCTAGCACAGATACGCAGTATTTT.

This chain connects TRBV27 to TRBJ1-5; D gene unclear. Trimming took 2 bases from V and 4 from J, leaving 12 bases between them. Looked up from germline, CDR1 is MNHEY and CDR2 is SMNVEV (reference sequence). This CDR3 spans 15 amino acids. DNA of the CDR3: TGTGCCAGCAGTTTAGGGCATTCCCCTAATCAGCCCCAGCATTTT. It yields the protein CASSLGHSPNQPQHF.

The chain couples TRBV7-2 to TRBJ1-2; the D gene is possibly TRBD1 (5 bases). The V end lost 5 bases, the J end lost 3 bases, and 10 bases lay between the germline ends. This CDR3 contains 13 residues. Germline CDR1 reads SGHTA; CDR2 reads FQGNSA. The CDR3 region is CASSPDSHYGYTF. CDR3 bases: TGTGCCAGCAGCCCCGACAGTCACTATGGCTACACCTTC.

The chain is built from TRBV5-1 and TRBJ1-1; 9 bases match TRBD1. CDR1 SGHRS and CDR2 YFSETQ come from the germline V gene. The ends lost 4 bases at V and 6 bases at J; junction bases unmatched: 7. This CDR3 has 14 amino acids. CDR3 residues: CASSPRTGDAEAFF. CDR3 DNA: TGCGCCAGCAGCCCGAGGACAGGGGACGCTGAAGCTTTCTTT.

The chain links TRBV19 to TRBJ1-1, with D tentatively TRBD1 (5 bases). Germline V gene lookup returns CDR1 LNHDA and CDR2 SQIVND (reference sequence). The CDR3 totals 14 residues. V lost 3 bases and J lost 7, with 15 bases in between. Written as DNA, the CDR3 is TGTGCCAGTAGTATTTCAGCAGGGTGGGGTGAAGCTTTCTTT. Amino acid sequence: CASSISAGWGEAFF. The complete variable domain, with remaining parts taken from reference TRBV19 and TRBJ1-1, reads DGGITQSPKYLFRKEGQNVTLSCEQNLNHDAMYWYRQDPGQGLRLIYYSQIVNDFQKGDIAEGYSVSREKKESFPLTVTSAQKNPTAFYLCASSISAGWGEAFFGQGTRLTVV.

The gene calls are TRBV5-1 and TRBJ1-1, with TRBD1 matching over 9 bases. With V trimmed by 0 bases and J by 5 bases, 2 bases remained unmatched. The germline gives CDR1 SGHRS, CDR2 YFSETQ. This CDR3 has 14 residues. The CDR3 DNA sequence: TGCGCCAGCAGCTTGGACAGGGGGCGAACTGAAGCTTTCTTT. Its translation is CASSLDRGRTEAFF.

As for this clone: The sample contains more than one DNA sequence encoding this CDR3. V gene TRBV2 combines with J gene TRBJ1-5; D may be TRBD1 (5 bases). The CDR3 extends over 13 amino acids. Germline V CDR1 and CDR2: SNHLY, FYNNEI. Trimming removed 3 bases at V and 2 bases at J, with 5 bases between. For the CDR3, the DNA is TGTGCCAGCAGTGACAGGGGCAATCAGCCCCAGCATTTT. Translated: CASSDRGNQPQHF.

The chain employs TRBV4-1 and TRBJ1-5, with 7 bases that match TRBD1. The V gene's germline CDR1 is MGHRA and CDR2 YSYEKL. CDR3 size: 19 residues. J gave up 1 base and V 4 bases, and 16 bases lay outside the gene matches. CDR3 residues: CASSLESGQAIGSNQPQHF. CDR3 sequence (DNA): TGCGCCAGCAGCCTAGAGAGTGGACAGGCGATTGGAAGCAATCAGCCCCAGCATTTT.

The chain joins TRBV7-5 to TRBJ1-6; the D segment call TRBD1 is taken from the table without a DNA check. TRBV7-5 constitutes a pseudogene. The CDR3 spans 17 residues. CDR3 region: CARSLRTGNPYNSPLHF. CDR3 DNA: TGTGCCAGAAGCTTACGGACAGGGAACCCCTATAATTCACCCCTCCACTTT.

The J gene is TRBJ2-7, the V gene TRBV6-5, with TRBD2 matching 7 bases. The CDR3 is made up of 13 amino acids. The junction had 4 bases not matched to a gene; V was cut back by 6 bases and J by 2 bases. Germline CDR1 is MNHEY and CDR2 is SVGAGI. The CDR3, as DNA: TGTGCCAGCAGCCAGGGAGGGCCCTACGAGCAGTACTTC. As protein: CASSQGGPYEQYF.

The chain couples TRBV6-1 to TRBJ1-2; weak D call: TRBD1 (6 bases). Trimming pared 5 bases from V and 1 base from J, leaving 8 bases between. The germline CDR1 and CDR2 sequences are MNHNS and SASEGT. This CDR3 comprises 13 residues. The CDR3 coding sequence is TGTGCCAGCAGTAAGGACAGTAACTATGGCTACACCTTC. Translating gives CASSKDSNYGYTF.

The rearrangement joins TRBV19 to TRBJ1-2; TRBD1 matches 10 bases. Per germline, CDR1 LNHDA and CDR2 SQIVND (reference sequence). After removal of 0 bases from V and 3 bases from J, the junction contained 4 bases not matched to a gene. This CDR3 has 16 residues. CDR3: CASSIDGDRGHYGYTF. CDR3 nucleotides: TGTGCCAGTAGTATAGATGGGGACAGGGGACACTATGGCTACACCTTC.

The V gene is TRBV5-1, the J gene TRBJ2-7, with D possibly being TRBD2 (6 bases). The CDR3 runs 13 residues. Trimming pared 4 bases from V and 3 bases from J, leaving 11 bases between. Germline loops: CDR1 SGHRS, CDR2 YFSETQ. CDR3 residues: CASSAGRDYEQYF. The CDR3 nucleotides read TGCGCCAGCAGCGCCGGGAGAGACTACGAGCAGTACTTC.

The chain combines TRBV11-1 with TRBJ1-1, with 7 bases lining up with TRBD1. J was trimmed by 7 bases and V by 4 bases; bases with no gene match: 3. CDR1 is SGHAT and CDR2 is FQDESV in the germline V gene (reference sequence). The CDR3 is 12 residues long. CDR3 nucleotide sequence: TGTGCCAGCAGCTCGGACAGGAGTGAAGCTTTCTTT. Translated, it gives CASSSDRSEAFF.

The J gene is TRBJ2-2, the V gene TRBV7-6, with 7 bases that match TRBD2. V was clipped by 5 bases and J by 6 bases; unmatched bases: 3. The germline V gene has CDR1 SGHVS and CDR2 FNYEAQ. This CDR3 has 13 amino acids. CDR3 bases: TGTGCCAGCAGCGGGAGGGAGGCCGGGGAGCTGTTTTTT. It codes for CASSGREAGELFF.

CDR3 coding DNA: TGTGCCACCAGTGATACCCCGGGACAGATCTATGGCTACACCTTC. This encodes CATSDTPGQIYGYTF. This chain uses TRBV24-1 with TRBJ1-2; 7 positions match TRBD1. The length of the CDR3 is 15 residues. Germline CDR1 and CDR2: KGHDR and SFDVKD. Trimming took 3 bases from V and 4 from J; bases not matched to a gene: 7.

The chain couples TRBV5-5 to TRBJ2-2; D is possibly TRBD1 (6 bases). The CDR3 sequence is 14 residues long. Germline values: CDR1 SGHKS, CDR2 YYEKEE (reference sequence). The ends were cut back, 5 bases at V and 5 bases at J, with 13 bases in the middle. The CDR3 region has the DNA TGTGCCAGCAGTTGGACAGTTAATACCGGGGAGCTGTTTTTT. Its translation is CASSWTVNTGELFF.

The CDR3 DNA follows: TGTGCCAGCAGCGCCGGGACAGGGACTGGGGGCTACACCTTC. Its translation is CASSAGTGTGGYTF. The chain couples TRBV27 to TRBJ1-2; 9 bases match TRBD1. Losses at the gene ends were 6 bases for V and 8 bases for J; bases not matched to a gene: 10. The CDR3 has 14 residues. Germline V gene sequence: CDR1 MNHEY, CDR2 SMNVEV (reference sequence).

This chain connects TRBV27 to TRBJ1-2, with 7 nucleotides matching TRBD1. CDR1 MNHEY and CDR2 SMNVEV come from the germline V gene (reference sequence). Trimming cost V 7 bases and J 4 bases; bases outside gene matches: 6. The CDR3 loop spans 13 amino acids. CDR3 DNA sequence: TGTGCCAGCACTCAGGGGGTCGGCTATGGCTACACCTTC. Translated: CASTQGVGYGYTF.

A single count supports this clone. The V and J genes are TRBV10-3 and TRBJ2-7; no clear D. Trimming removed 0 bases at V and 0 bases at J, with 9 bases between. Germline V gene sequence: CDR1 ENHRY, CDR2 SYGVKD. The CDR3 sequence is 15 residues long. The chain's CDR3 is CAISESYSLSYEQYF. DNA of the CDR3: TGTGCCATCAGTGAGTCGTACAGCCTCTCCTACGAGCAGTACTTC.

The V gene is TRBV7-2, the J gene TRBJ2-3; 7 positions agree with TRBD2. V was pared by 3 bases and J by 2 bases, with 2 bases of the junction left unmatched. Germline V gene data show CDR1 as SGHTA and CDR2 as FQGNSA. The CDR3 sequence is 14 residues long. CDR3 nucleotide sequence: TGTGCCAGCAGCTTGGGACTATACACAGATACGCAGTATTTT. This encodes CASSLGLYTDTQYF.

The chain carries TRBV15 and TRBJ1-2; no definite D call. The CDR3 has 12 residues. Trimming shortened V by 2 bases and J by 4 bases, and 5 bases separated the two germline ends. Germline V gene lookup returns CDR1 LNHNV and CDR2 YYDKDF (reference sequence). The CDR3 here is CATSRPSYGYTF. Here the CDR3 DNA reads TGTGCCACCAGCAGACCGAGCTATGGCTACACCTTC.

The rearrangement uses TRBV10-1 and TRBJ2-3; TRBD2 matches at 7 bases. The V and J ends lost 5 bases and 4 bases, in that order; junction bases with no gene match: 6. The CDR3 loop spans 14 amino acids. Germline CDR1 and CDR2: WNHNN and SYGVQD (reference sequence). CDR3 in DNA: TGCGCCAGCAGTCAACGGACTAGTCCAGATACGCAGTATTTT. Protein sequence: CASSQRTSPDTQYF.